These 6 T cell receptor beta chains were all obtained from the same sample, sequenced in a study of regulatory T cells in long-lasting Graves disease. Documented time point: newly diagnosed GD, antithyroid drugs for less than 3 months. Researchers made the TCR library from RNA that was extracted from PBMCs. With iRepertoire HTBI primers and Arm-PCR of CDR3 regions, TCR beta libraries were built. TCRdb processed the multiplex PCR reads anew with MiXCR; each CDR3 protein has one entry. The sample yields fewer than 500,000 distinct CDR3 sequences, around 15% seen once. This same sample was also taken into another study, of T cells in Graves' hyperthyroidism and ophthalmopathy.

The sample in question was peripheral blood mononuclear cells (PBMCs), obtained at new diagnosis, from a patient treated with antithyroid drugs. These receptors were collected from a middle-aged man with Graves disease.

This clonotype was detected ten times or more. V and J are TRBV6-1 and TRBJ1-2; 9 nucleotides align to TRBD1. The CDR3 runs to 15 residues. The V gene end was trimmed by 5 bases and the J gene end by 0 bases; junction bases not matched to a gene: 4. Germline CDR1 MNHNS, CDR2 SASEGT. Here the CDR3 DNA reads TGTGCCAGCAGTACTAGACAGGGGGCTAACTATGGCTACACCTTC. Amino acids: CASSTRQGANYGYTF.

This chain connects TRBV2 to TRBJ2-7; D is ambiguous. There are 15 residues in the CDR3. Between the trimmed V and J ends, which lost 6 bases and 4 bases, there was a span of 19 bases. Looked up from germline, CDR1 is SNHLY and CDR2 is FYNNEI. CDR3 in amino acids: CASSSPPPLHYEQYF. The CDR3 coding sequence is TGTGCCAGCAGCTCTCCACCTCCGCTACATTACGAGCAGTACTTC.

This clonotype has at least ten counts. V gene TRBV28 combines with J gene TRBJ2-3; TRBD2 aligns across 7 bases. The CDR3 runs 17 residues. V shed 5 bases, J shed 3 bases, and the junction held 14 bases outside the gene matches. Germline-derived CDR1 and CDR2 are MDHEN and SYDVKM. For the CDR3, the DNA is TGTGCCAGCAGTCCCCGGATGGGGGGGAAGGAGACAGATACGCAGTATTTT. This encodes CASSPRMGGKETDTQYF.

This clonotype was seen many times. The chain uses TRBV27 and TRBJ2-7; 7 bases map to TRBD2. Germline trimming cut 3 bases from V and 6 bases from J; bases unmatched to any gene: 8. The CDR3 has 14 amino acids. Germline CDR1 reads MNHEY; CDR2 reads SMNVEV (reference sequence). The CDR3 nucleotides are TGTGCCAGCAGTTTTAATCCGGGGGGTTCCGAGCAGTACTTC. Translating gives CASSFNPGGSEQYF.

This clonotype was counted only a few times. The rearrangement uses TRBV28 and TRBJ1-5; D is uncertain. Trimming took 3 bases from V and 6 from J, leaving 12 bases between them. The CDR3 covers 14 residues. Germline V gene lookup returns CDR1 MDHEN and CDR2 SYDVKM. For the CDR3, the DNA is TGTGCCAGCAGTTTTCCGGGTACGGGTCAGCCCCAGCATTTT. It translates to CASSFPGTGQPQHF. Drawing the rest from reference TRBV28 and TRBJ1-5, the complete variable domain is DVKVTQSSRYLVKRTGEKVFLECVQDMDHENMFWYRQDPGLGLRLIYFSYDVKMKEKGDIPEGYSVSREKKERFSLILESASTNQTSMYLCASSFPGTGQPQHFGDGTRLSIL.

This clonotype was counted many times. The chain combines TRBV12-5 with TRBJ1-5; TRBD1 might be the D (5 bases). This CDR3 comprises 17 residues. Between the trimmed V and J ends, which lost 3 bases and 2 bases, there was a span of 17 bases. CDR1 is LGHNT and CDR2 is FRNRAP in the germline V gene. CDR3 in amino acids: CASGFVGPGYGNQPQHF. The CDR3 coding sequence is TGTGCTAGTGGTTTTGTGGGGCCAGGGTATGGCAATCAGCCCCAGCATTTT.